The 3 T cell receptor beta chains listed next were all sequenced from one sample in a study of shared clonotypes between healthy human individuals (dated by TCRdb to 2020 to 2021). For the CD8 naive samples, CD45RO-negative cells were positively selected for CCR7, yielding a CD45RA+CCR7+ population from which TemRA cells were excluded. The method was the immunoSEQ multiplex PCR assay. TCRdb re-hosts the immuneACCESS table, in-frame sequences only. Its copies lack some clones; in the studies checked, an unresolved V gene accounts for under half of them, and the cause for the rest is not known. This sample is represented by a few hundred thousand clones; roughly 96% of them were singletons. Around 0.11% of the sample is held by the ten biggest clonotypes. Sequenced sample: naive CD8+ T cells sorted from blood. Read against the paper, the sample's cell subset or site label means: CD45RA+CCR7+. The receptors here all came from a woman in her 30s in good health.

CDR3 bases: TGTGCCAGCAGCCCGGGACTAGCGGGAGGGCCCTACGAGCAGTACTTC. Encoded protein: CASSPGLAGGPYEQYF. V usage is TRBV7-7 and J usage is TRBJ2-7, with 16 bases aligning to TRBD2. The V gene end was trimmed by 5 bases and the J gene end by 2 bases; junction bases not matched to a gene: 3. Per germline, CDR1 SSHAT and CDR2 FNYEAQ (reference sequence). There are 16 residues in the CDR3.

The V gene is TRBV10-1, the J gene TRBJ1-1, with D possibly TRBD1 on 6 matching bases. The CDR3 extends over 11 amino acids. Germline lookup yields CDR1 WNHNN and CDR2 SYGVQD (reference sequence). Trimming removed 6 bases at V and 8 bases at J, with 10 bases between. CDR3 bases: TGCGCCAGCAGCCCCGGGACAGAAGCTTTCTTT. Its protein is CASSPGTEAFF.

The genes are TRBV4-1 and TRBJ2-7; 10 bases align to TRBD1. Germline CDR1 reads MGHRA; CDR2 reads YSYEKL. The CDR3 contains 14 residues. After removal of 4 bases from V and 7 bases from J, the junction contained 7 bases not matched to a gene. The CDR3: CASSPGTGATEQYF. In nucleotides, the CDR3 is TGCGCCAGCAGCCCCGGGACAGGGGCTACGGAGCAGTACTTC.